These 29 T cell receptor beta chains were sequenced from one sample in a study of T cell changes during pregnancy in multiple sclerosis. Measured with immunoSEQ multiplex PCR; TCRdb has only the in-frame clones, and not every one. Of 90,000 to 120,000 clones listed, around 93% are singletons. The material was peripheral blood, obtained before pregnancy. The receptors derive from a female donor with multiple sclerosis, enrolled in a pregnancy study.

CDR3: CAIGGQGEQFF. The DNA for the CDR3 is TGTGCCATCGGCGGACAGGGTGAGCAGTTCTTC. The V and J genes are TRBV10-3 and TRBJ2-1, with TRBD1 matching over 8 bases. Trimming took 8 bases from V and 9 from J; bases not matched to a gene: 3. CDR1 and CDR2 (germline): ENHRY, SYGVKD. This CDR3 region has 11 residues.

V usage is TRBV7-7 and J usage is TRBJ2-1; TRBD2 agrees at 7 bases. The CDR3 sequence is 15 residues long. Germline lookup yields CDR1 SSHAT and CDR2 FNYEAQ (reference sequence). Unmatched junction bases numbered 6, after V lost 5 bases and J lost 2 bases. The CDR3 here is CASSPGAGTYNEQFF. CDR3 sequence (DNA): TGTGCCAGCAGCCCAGGAGCGGGGACCTACAATGAGCAGTTCTTC.

This chain links TRBV27 with TRBJ1-1; TRBD1 might be the D (6 bases). The CDR3 length is 14 residues. V was cut by 4 bases and J by 5 bases, with 14 bases left in between. Per the germline V gene, CDR1 is MNHEY and CDR2 is SMNVEV (reference sequence). The DNA of the CDR3 is TGTGCCAGCAGTTCCCATTACAGGGAAACTGAAGCTTTCTTT. Amino acids: CASSSHYRETEAFF.

The rearrangement joins TRBV5-1 to TRBJ2-7, with D tentatively TRBD2 (5 bases). The germline CDR1 and CDR2 sequences are SGHRS and YFSETQ. Trimming shortened V by 0 bases and J by 7 bases, and 11 bases separated the two germline ends. The CDR3 contains 13 residues. In DNA form, the CDR3 reads TGCGCCAGCAGCTTGGTTGCGGGCCAAGAGCAGTACTTC. Translation: CASSLVAGQEQYF. Using reference TRBV5-1 and TRBJ2-7 for the parts outside the CDR3, the full variable domain is KAGVTQTPRYLIKTRGQQVTLSCSPISGHRSVSWYQQTPGQGLQFLFEYFSETQRNKGNFPGRFSGRQFSNSRSEMNVSTLELGDSALYLCASSLVAGQEQYFGPGTRLTVT.

This clone was seen once. V usage is TRBV2 and J usage is TRBJ2-1, with 11 bases aligning to TRBD2. CDR3 length: 15 residues. J gave up 4 bases and V 6 bases, and 5 bases lay outside the gene matches. The germline CDR1 and CDR2 sequences are SNHLY and FYNNEI. The CDR3 is CASRGTSGTYNEQFF. In nucleotides, the CDR3 is TGTGCCAGCAGGGGGACTAGCGGTACTTACAATGAGCAGTTCTTC.

The CDR3 nucleotides are TGTGCCATCACCCAGGGGGGTGTTTGGGAGCAGTACTTC. Translation: CAITQGGVWEQYF. The J gene is TRBJ2-7, the V gene TRBV28, with a weak D call TRBD1 (7 bases). The CDR3 spans 13 residues. V lost 10 bases to trimming and J lost 7 bases, with 20 bases between them. Germline CDR1 reads MDHEN; CDR2 reads SYDVKM.

V gene TRBV5-8 combines with J gene TRBJ2-1, with TRBD2 matching 8 bases. Germline V CDR1 and CDR2: SGHTS, YDEGEE. CDR3 length: 15 residues. The V gene end was trimmed by 4 bases and the J gene end by 4 bases; junction bases not matched to a gene: 7. The CDR3 protein is CASSMGGLVYNEQFF. The CDR3 DNA sequence: TGTGCCAGCAGCATGGGGGGACTAGTTTACAATGAGCAGTTCTTC.

The J gene is TRBJ2-1, the V gene TRBV2; tentatively, D is TRBD1 (6 bases). Trimming removed 3 bases at V and 7 bases at J, with 16 bases between. The CDR3 spans 15 residues. The germline CDR1 and CDR2 sequences are SNHLY and FYNNEI. CDR3 nucleotides: TGTGCCAGCAGTGATGATGGGGGCGCCGGGAATGAGCAGTTCTTC. Encoded protein: CASSDDGGAGNEQFF.

As DNA, the CDR3 is TGTGCCAGCAGCTTTGGGGGGAAGAAGATAGTCGCCAAAAACATTCAGTACTTC. This codes for CASSFGGKKIVAKNIQYF. V is TRBV11-2 and J is TRBJ2-4; D possibly corresponds to TRBD2 (6 bases). Trimming took 3 bases from V and 1 from J, leaving 19 bases between them. The CDR3 totals 18 residues. From germline, CDR1 is SGHAT and CDR2 FQNNGV.

J is TRBJ1-4 and V is TRBV21-1; the table's D gene call, TRBD1, was not cross checked with the DNA. TRBV21-1 is a pseudogene. This CDR3 comprises 15 residues. DNA of the CDR3: TGTGCCAGCAGCAAACCCTCCAGGGGACAAGAAAAACTGTTTTTT. Protein sequence: CASSKPSRGQEKLFF.

This clone occurred once. The rearrangement uses TRBV7-7 and TRBJ2-7; TRBD2 might be the D (5 bases). The CDR3 runs to 14 residues. From germline, CDR1 is SSHAT and CDR2 FNYEAQ (reference sequence). With 3 bases removed from V and 5 bases from J, the gap between germline ends came to 14 bases. The CDR3 sequence: CASSLGSGNHEQYF. CDR3 in DNA: TGTGCCAGCAGCTTGGGTTCCGGGAACCACGAGCAGTACTTC.

The gene calls are TRBV5-1 and TRBJ1-3; a possible D gene is TRBD1 (5 bases). CDR1 SGHRS and CDR2 YFSETQ come from the germline V gene. Trimming took 0 bases from V and 11 from J, leaving 21 bases between them. This CDR3 is built from 16 residues. CDR3 bases: TGCGCCAGCAGCTTGGGTGGCGCGACAGAAATCGGCTCCATATATTTT. Translation: CASSLGGATEIGSIYF.

This rearrangement joins TRBV6-5 to TRBJ1-3, with 7 bases lining up with TRBD1. Germline values: CDR1 MNHEY, CDR2 SVGAGI. The CDR3 runs 16 residues. V shed 4 bases, J shed 1 base, and the junction held 7 bases outside the gene matches. The CDR3 loop reads CASSSGTDGSGNTIYF. The CDR3 DNA reads TGTGCCAGCAGTTCTGGGACAGATGGGTCTGGAAACACCATATATTTT.

DNA for the CDR3: TGTGCCAGCAGCCCTCCGGGACAGGGGATCGCCGGGGAGCTGTTTTTT. This sequence encodes CASSPPGQGIAGELFF. This rearrangement joins TRBV5-4 to TRBJ2-2; 10 bases align to TRBD1. CDR1 is SGHNT and CDR2 is YYREEE in the germline V gene (reference sequence). Trimming removed 4 bases from V and 6 bases from J; junction bases left unmatched: 9. The CDR3 totals 16 residues.

This clone appeared a single time. The V and J genes are TRBV2 and TRBJ2-3, with D perhaps matching TRBD1 (6 bases). Per the germline V gene, CDR1 is SNHLY and CDR2 is FYNNEI. The ends were cut back, 8 bases at V and 6 bases at J, with 15 bases in the middle. This CDR3 comprises 13 residues. Here the CDR3 reads CASGATGRDTQYF. The CDR3 DNA sequence: TGTGCCAGCGGCGCTACAGGGCGGGATACGCAGTATTTT.

V usage is TRBV15 and J usage is TRBJ1-5, with 7 positions matching TRBD1. Looked up from germline, CDR1 is LNHNV and CDR2 is YYDKDF (reference sequence). Trimming cost V 2 bases and J 9 bases; bases outside gene matches: 7. The CDR3 spans 14 residues. The CDR3 coding sequence is TGTGCCACCAGCAGACGACAGGGTCAATCGCCCCAGCATTTT. This sequence encodes CATSRRQGQSPQHF.

V gene TRBV11-1 combines with J gene TRBJ1-4; no firm D call. CDR1 is SGHAT, CDR2 FQDESV, per germline (reference sequence). Trimming shortened V by 5 bases and J by 0 bases, and 7 bases separated the two germline ends. The CDR3 is 14 residues long. The CDR3 DNA sequence: TGTGCCAGCAGCGTCGTCGCAACTAATGAAAAACTGTTTTTT. Translated, it gives CASSVVATNEKLFF.

The chain carries TRBV5-6 and TRBJ1-2; 8 nucleotides align to TRBD1. Germline loops: CDR1 SGHDT, CDR2 YYEEEE. The CDR3 is made up of 14 amino acids. J gave up 4 bases and V 3 bases, and 5 bases lay outside the gene matches. This CDR3 is CASSWIDRGYGYTF. The CDR3 DNA reads as TGTGCCAGCAGCTGGATTGACAGGGGCTATGGCTACACCTTC. Supplemented by reference TRBV5-6 and TRBJ1-2, the full variable domain reads DAGVTQSPTHLIKTRGQQVTLRCSPKSGHDTVSWYQQALGQGPQFIFQYYEEEERQRGNFPDRFSGHQFPNYSSELNVNALLLGDSALYLCASSWIDRGYGYTFGSGTRLTVV.

The chain joins TRBV7-8 to TRBJ2-7; the match to TRBD2 covers 7 bases. This CDR3 comprises 15 residues. The germline gives CDR1 SGHVS, CDR2 FQNEAQ. Trimming took 7 bases from V and 3 from J; bases not matched to a gene: 12. Here the CDR3 reads CASTPHLGLVYEQYF. The CDR3 DNA sequence: TGTGCCAGCACCCCCCATCTCGGACTAGTCTACGAGCAGTACTTC.

The J gene is TRBJ1-1, the V gene TRBV6-5; the match to TRBD1 covers 7 bases. Germline trimming cut 6 bases from V and 1 base from J; bases unmatched to any gene: 5. Germline values: CDR1 MNHEY, CDR2 SVGAGI. The CDR3 is 14 residues long. CDR3 in amino acids: CASSHQGENTEAFF. CDR3 bases: TGTGCCAGCAGCCATCAGGGGGAGAACACTGAAGCTTTCTTT.

This sequence joins TRBV6-4 and TRBJ1-2, with TRBD1 as a possible D gene (6 bases). The CDR3 length is 13 residues. From germline, CDR1 is MRHNA and CDR2 SNTAGT. The germline V and J ends were trimmed by 2 bases and 4 bases, with 8 bases remaining between them. CDR3 nucleotides: TGTGCCAGCAGTGACGGGGGCCTCTATGGCTACACCTTC. It translates to CASSDGGLYGYTF.

The chain combines TRBV28 with TRBJ2-1; D remains ambiguous. The CDR3 is 13 residues long. Germline CDR1 and CDR2: MDHEN and SYDVKM. V was pared by 2 bases and J by 2 bases, with 4 bases between. The CDR3 sequence: CASSLGTYNEQFF. For the CDR3, the DNA is TGTGCCAGCAGTTTAGGCACCTACAATGAGCAGTTCTTC.

The chain carries TRBV15 and TRBJ1-1, with D hard to call. The V gene lost 5 bases and the J gene lost 0 bases, with 10 bases spanning the gap. Germline CDR1 reads LNHNV; CDR2 reads YYDKDF (reference sequence). CDR3 length: 14 amino acids. The CDR3 nucleotides read TGTGCCACCAGCGGGCAGGTTCTGAACACTGAAGCTTTCTTT. Translating it yields CATSGQVLNTEAFF.

V usage is TRBV15 and J usage is TRBJ2-2, with a weak D call TRBD1 (6 bases). Germline V gene data show CDR1 as LNHNV and CDR2 as YYDKDF (reference sequence). The CDR3 runs to 16 residues. Trimming removed 1 base from V and 0 bases from J, with 9 bases in between. The CDR3 region has the DNA TGTGCCACCAGCAGAGGGGGGCTAGCGAACACCGGGGAGCTGTTTTTT. It is translated as CATSRGGLANTGELFF.

This clone was recorded only once. The V gene is TRBV9, the J gene TRBJ2-3; D possibly corresponds to TRBD2 (5 bases). Germline CDR1 SGDLS, CDR2 YYNGEE. V was pared by 3 bases and J by 1 base, with 18 bases between. This CDR3 spans 17 amino acids. CDR3 nucleotides: TGTGCCAGCAGCGCCATCCGGACTGCCCAAGGCACAGATACGCAGTATTTT. Its protein is CASSAIRTAQGTDTQYF.

The chain is built from TRBV13 and TRBJ2-7; 10 bases line up with TRBD2. The V segment lost 3 bases and the J segment 4 bases; nucleotides outside the gene matches: 3. This CDR3 is built from 14 residues. Germline assignment: CDR1 PRHDT and CDR2 FYEKMQ (reference sequence). CDR3 in DNA: TGTGCCAGCAGCTTGACTAGCGGGTTTTACGAGCAGTACTTC. Its protein product is CASSLTSGFYEQYF.

The J gene is TRBJ1-4, the V gene TRBV6-5; the D is unclear. The CDR3 loop spans 15 amino acids. Trimming left V 6 bases short and J 0 bases short, with 11 bases between. From germline, CDR1 is MNHEY and CDR2 SVGAGI. The CDR3 DNA reads as TGTGCCAGCAGGAGCTTACCCTCAACTAATGAAAAACTGTTTTTT. Its translation is CASRSLPSTNEKLFF.

The DNA for the CDR3 is TGTGCCAGCAGTCCCCGACAGGGGGGTAACACTGAAGCTTTCTTT. Its translation: CASSPRQGGNTEAFF. The chain combines TRBV27 with TRBJ1-1, with 9 bases matching TRBD1. CDR1 is MNHEY and CDR2 is SMNVEV in the germline V gene (reference sequence). V trimming: 5 bases; J trimming: 2 bases; junction bases outside the gene matches: 6. CDR3 length: 15 residues.

The chain has TRBV6-1 and TRBJ2-7; 8 bases map to TRBD1. The CDR3 is 15 amino acids. Germline CDR1 is MNHNS and CDR2 is SASEGT. J lost 2 bases, V lost 0 bases, and 3 bases had no gene match. The DNA of the CDR3 is TGTGCCAGCAGTGAAGCGGACAGGGTAACCTACGAGCAGTACTTC. Protein sequence: CASSEADRVTYEQYF.